What follows describes a single T cell receptor beta chain. No antigen is known for it. The V and J ends lost 9 bases and 5 bases, in that order; junction bases with no gene match: 11. The CDR3 has 15 amino acids. Germline V lookup: CDR1 KGHDR, CDR2 SFDVKD. The data derive from a study of T cell repertoires in cytomegalovirus infection. Study overall: It was the public TCR beta signatures that indicated both CMV infection and matching HLA type.

TCRdb fed the reads into MiXCR, producing one record per CDR3 protein. The table shows around 740,000 distinct CDR3 sequences, with about a third occurring only once. Study-level findings and limits: Ex vivo, HLA-C-restricted CMV-specific TCR beta clonotypes prevailed over the rest of the response. Summed public TCR beta family frequency identified CMV carriers bearing the relevant HLA.

Sequencing input: PBMCs. This chain joins TRBV24-1 and TRBJ2-2; 7 nucleotides align to TRBD1. This TCR came from a human donor in good health (CMV status not recorded). Some clones in this sample may be carry-over from other donors' samples. The CDR3 sequence: CATSSGTVDTGELFF. CDR3 coding DNA: TGTGCCACCTCCTCCGGGACAGTTGATACCGGGGAGCTGTTTTTT.